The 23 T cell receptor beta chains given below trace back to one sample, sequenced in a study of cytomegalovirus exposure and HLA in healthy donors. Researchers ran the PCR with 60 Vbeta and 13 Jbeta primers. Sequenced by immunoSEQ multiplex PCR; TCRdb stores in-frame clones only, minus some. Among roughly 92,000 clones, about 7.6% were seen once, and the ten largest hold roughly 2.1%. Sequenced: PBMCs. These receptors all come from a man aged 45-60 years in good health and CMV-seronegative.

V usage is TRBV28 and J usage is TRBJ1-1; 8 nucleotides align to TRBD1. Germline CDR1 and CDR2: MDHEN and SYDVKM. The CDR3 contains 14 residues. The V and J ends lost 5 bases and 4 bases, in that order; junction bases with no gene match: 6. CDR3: CASSPQGASTEAFF. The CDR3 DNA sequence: TGTGCCAGCAGTCCCCAGGGGGCTAGCACTGAAGCTTTCTTT.

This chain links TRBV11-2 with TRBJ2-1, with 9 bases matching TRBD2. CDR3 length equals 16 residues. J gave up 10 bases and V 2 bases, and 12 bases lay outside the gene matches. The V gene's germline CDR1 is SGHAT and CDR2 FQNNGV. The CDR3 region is CASSLPVTGLAGEQFF. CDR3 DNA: TGTGCCAGCAGCTTACCTGTTACGGGACTAGCAGGCGAGCAGTTCTTC. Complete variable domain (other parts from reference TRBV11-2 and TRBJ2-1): EAGVAQSPRYKIIEKRQSVAFWCNPISGHATLYWYQQILGQGPKLLIQFQNNGVVDDSQLPKDRFSAERLKGVDSTLKIQPAKLEDSAVYLCASSLPVTGLAGEQFFGPGTRLTVL.

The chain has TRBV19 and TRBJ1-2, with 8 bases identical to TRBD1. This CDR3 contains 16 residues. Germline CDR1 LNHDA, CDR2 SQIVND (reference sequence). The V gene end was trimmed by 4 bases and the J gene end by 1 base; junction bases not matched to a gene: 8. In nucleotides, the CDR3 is TGTGCCAGTAGTACCACCGGGACAGGTCGTAACTATGGCTACACCTTC. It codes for CASSTTGTGRNYGYTF.

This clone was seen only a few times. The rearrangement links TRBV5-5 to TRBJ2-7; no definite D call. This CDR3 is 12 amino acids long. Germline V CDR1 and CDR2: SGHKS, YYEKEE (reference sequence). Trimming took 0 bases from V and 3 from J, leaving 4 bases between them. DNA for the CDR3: TGTGCCAGCAGCTTGGACATCTACGAGCAGTACTTC. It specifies CASSLDIYEQYF.

The CDR3 reads CASSSPGPYNSPLHF. CDR3 DNA sequence: TGTGCCAGCAGTTCACCGGGTCCCTATAATTCACCCCTCCACTTT. This sequence joins TRBV28 and TRBJ1-6, with D hard to call. This CDR3 spans 15 amino acids. The V end was cut by 4 bases, the J end by 2 bases, with 9 bases between. In germline, CDR1 is MDHEN, CDR2 SYDVKM.

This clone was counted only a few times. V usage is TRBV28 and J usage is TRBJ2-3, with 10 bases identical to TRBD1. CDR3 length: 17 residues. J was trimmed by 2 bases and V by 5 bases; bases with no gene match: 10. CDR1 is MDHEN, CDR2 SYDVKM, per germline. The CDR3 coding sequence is TGTGCCAGCAGTGGTACATGGACAGGGGGATACACAGATACGCAGTATTTT. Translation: CASSGTWTGGYTDTQYF.

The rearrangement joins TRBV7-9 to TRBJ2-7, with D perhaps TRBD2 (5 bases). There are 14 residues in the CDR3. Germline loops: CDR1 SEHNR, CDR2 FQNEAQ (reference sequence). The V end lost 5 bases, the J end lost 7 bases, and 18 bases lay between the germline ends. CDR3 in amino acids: CASSPDVLTGEQYF. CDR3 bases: TGTGCCAGCAGCCCCGACGTCCTCACGGGAGAGCAGTACTTC.

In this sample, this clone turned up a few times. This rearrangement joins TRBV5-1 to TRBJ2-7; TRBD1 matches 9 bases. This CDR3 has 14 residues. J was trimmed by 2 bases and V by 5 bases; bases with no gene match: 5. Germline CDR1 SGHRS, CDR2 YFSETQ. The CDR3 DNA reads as TGCGCCAGCAGAGGGACAGGGAGTACCTACGAGCAGTACTTC. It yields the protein CASRGTGSTYEQYF.

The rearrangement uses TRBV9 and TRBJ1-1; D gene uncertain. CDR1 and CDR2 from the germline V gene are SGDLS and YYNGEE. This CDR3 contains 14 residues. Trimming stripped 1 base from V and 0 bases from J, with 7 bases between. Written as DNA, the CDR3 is TGTGCCAGCAGCGTATCAGTGATGAACACTGAAGCTTTCTTT. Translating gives CASSVSVMNTEAFF.

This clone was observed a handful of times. The CDR3 is CASSLLGTTDTQYF. In DNA, the CDR3 is TGTGCCAGCAGCTTATTGGGGACTACAGATACGCAGTATTTT. The chain couples TRBV11-3 to TRBJ2-3; tentatively, D is TRBD2 (6 bases). V gave up 2 bases and J gave up 3 bases, with 9 bases separating them. Germline V CDR1 and CDR2: SGHNT, YENEEA. This CDR3 has 14 residues.

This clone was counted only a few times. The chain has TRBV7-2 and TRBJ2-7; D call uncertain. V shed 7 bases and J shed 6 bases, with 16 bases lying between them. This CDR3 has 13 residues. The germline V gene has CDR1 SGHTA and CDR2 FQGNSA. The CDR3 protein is CASNDPEFREQYF. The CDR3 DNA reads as TGTGCCAGCAACGATCCCGAGTTCCGCGAGCAGTACTTC.

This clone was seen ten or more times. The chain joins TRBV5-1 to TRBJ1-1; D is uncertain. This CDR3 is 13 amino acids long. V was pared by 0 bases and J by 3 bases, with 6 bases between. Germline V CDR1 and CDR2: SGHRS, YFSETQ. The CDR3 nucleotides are TGCGCCAGCAGCTTGGCTGAGGACACTGAAGCTTTCTTT. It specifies CASSLAEDTEAFF.

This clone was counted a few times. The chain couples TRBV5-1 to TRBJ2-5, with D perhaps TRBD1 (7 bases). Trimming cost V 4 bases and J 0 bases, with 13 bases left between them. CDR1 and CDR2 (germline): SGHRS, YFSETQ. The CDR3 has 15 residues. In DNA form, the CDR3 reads TGCGCCAGCAGCCCAGGGGGGCGGAACCAAGAGACCCAGTACTTC. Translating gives CASSPGGRNQETQYF.

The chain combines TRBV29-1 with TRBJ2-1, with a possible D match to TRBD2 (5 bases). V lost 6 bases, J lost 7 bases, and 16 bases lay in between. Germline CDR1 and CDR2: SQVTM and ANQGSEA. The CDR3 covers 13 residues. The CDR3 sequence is CSVTGFPPNEQFF. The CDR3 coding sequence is TGCAGCGTCACGGGGTTTCCGCCGAATGAGCAGTTCTTC.

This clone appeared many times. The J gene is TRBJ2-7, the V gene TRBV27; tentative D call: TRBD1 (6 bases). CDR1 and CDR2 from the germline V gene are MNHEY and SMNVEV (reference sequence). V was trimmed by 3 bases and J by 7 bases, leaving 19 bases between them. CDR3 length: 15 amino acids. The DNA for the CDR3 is TGTGCCAGCAGTTTCTCACGGGACATCCCCCTGGAGCAGTACTTC. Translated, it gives CASSFSRDIPLEQYF.

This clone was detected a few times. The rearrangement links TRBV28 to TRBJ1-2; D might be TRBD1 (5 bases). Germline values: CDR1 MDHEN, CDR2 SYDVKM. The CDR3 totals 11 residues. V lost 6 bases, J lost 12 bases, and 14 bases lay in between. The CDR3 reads CASRGGPPNTF. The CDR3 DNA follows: TGTGCCAGCAGGGGGGGTCCCCCGAACACCTTC.

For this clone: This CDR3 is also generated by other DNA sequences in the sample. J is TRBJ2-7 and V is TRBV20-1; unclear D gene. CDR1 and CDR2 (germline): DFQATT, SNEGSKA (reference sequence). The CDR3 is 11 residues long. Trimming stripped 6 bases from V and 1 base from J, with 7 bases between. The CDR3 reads CSAPVSYEQYF. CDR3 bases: TGCAGTGCCCCCGTGTCCTACGAGCAGTACTTC.

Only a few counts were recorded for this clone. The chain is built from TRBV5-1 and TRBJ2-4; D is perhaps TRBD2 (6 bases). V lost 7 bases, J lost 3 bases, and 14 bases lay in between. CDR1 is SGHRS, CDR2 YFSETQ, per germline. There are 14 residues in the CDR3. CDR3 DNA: TGCGCCAGCGAAGGTCGGGGGATCAAAAACATTCAGTACTTC. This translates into CASEGRGIKNIQYF.

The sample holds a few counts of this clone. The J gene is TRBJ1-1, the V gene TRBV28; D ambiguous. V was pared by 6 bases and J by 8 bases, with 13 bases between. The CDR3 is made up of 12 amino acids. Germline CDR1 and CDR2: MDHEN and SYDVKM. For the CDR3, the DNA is TGTGCCAGCAGCGAACTGGAGAGGGAAGCTTTCTTT. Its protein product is CASSELEREAFF. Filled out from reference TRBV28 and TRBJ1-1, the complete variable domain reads DVKVTQSSRYLVKRTGEKVFLECVQDMDHENMFWYRQDPGLGLRLIYFSYDVKMKEKGDIPEGYSVSREKKERFSLILESASTNQTSMYLCASSELEREAFFGQGTRLTVV.

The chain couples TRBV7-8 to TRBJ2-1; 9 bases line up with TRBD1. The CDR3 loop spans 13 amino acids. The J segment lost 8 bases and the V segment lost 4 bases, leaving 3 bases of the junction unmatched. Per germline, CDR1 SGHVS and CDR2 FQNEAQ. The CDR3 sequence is CASSSRDRDEQFF. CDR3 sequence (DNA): TGTGCCAGCAGCTCCCGGGACAGGGATGAGCAGTTCTTC.

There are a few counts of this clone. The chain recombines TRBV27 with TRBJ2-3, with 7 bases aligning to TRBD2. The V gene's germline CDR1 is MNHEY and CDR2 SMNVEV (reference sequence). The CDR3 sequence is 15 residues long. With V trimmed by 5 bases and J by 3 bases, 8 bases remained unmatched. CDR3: CASSPRTRTTDTQYF. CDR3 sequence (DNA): TGTGCCAGCAGTCCGAGGACTAGAACTACAGATACGCAGTATTTT.

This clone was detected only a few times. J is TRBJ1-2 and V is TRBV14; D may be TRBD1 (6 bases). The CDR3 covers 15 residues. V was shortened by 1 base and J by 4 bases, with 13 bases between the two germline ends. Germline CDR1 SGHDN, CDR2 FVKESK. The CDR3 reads CASSQVAGAAYGYTF. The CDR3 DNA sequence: TGTGCCAGCAGCCAAGTCGCAGGGGCCGCCTATGGCTACACCTTC.

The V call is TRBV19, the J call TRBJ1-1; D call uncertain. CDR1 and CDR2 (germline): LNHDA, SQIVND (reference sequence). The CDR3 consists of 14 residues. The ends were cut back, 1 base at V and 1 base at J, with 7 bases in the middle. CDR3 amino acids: CASSIVSGNTEAFF. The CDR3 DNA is TGTGCCAGTAGTATAGTATCAGGGAACACTGAAGCTTTCTTT.